Shown below are 26 T cell receptor beta chains from a single sample sequenced in a study of shared clonotypes between healthy human individuals. Terminally differentiated effector memory CD45RA+ cells were left out of the naive CD8 fraction, which was CD45RO-negative and positively selected for CCR7. The table came from immunoSEQ multiplex PCR; TCRdb's copy has only in-frame clones and leaves some out. The sample contains approximately 2,200,000 clones, roughly 91% of which appear only once. Sequenced input: naive CD8+ T cells from PBMCs. These receptors all stem from a man in his late teens or twenties in good health. Some clones in this sample may be carry-over from other donors' samples.

The chain employs TRBV28 and TRBJ1-4; the match to TRBD1 covers 8 bases. Germline CDR1 MDHEN, CDR2 SYDVKM. Trimming cost V 3 bases and J 10 bases; bases outside gene matches: 7. The CDR3 contains 14 residues. CDR3 nucleotide sequence: TGTGCCAGCAGTTTGGCACAGGGGGGGGGAAAACTGTTTTTT. Protein sequence: CASSLAQGGGKLFF.

The V and J genes are TRBV27 and TRBJ1-2; D is unresolved. Germline CDR1 and CDR2: MNHEY and SMNVEV (reference sequence). V shed 5 bases and J shed 5 bases, with 18 bases lying between them. The CDR3 totals 15 residues. CDR3 amino acids: CASSPSGPLGYGYTF. DNA of the CDR3: TGTGCCAGCAGTCCCAGCGGCCCGTTGGGTTATGGCTACACCTTC.

V and J are TRBV20-1 and TRBJ2-7; D remains unclear. The CDR3 consists of 9 residues. Germline values: CDR1 DFQATT, CDR2 SNEGSKA (reference sequence). The V end lost 3 bases, the J end lost 3 bases, and 0 bases lay between the germline ends. For the CDR3, the DNA is TGCAGTGCTAGCTACGAGCAGTACTTC. Translated: CSASYEQYF.

This clone was detected a few times. The J gene is TRBJ1-1, the V gene TRBV9, with 7 bases identical to TRBD1. The CDR3 runs to 13 residues. The ends lost 4 bases at V and 8 bases at J; junction bases unmatched: 8. Germline V gives CDR1 SGDLS, CDR2 YYNGEE. DNA for the CDR3: TGTGCCAGCAGCACAGGACAGGTCTCAGAAGCTTTCTTT. It encodes CASSTGQVSEAFF.

This clone showed up just once. The chain is built from TRBV29-1 and TRBJ2-7; the D gene is possibly TRBD2 (5 bases). The V gene's germline CDR1 is SQVTM and CDR2 ANQGSEA. With 3 bases removed from V and 3 bases from J, the gap between germline ends came to 12 bases. The length of the CDR3 is 13 residues. CDR3 in amino acids: CSVDEGPGYEQYF. Written as DNA, the CDR3 is TGCAGCGTTGATGAGGGCCCTGGCTACGAGCAGTACTTC.

This clone was detected once. CDR3 sequence (DNA): TGTGCCAGCAGTCCCCCCGGGGGGCGGCCCCACTACGAGCAGTACTTC. Translating gives CASSPPGGRPHYEQYF. V usage is TRBV27 and J usage is TRBJ2-7; tentatively, D is TRBD2 (7 bases). The CDR3 extends over 16 amino acids. Germline V lookup: CDR1 MNHEY, CDR2 SMNVEV (reference sequence). V lost 5 bases to trimming and J lost 3 bases, with 20 bases between them.

A remark on this clone: Other DNA sequences within the sample encode an identical CDR3. This chain uses TRBV5-6 with TRBJ1-1; the D is unclear. In germline, CDR1 is SGHDT, CDR2 YYEEEE. The V end lost 0 bases, the J end lost 1 base, and 7 bases lay between the germline ends. CDR3 size: 14 residues. CDR3 sequence: CASSLAGGNTEAFF. Here the CDR3 DNA reads TGTGCCAGCAGCTTGGCCGGCGGGAACACTGAAGCTTTCTTT.

The rearrangement links TRBV7-8 to TRBJ2-1; D remains ambiguous. This CDR3 is 12 amino acids long. The V end was cut by 1 base, the J end by 9 bases, with 7 bases between. In germline, CDR1 is SGHVS, CDR2 FQNEAQ. CDR3 sequence (DNA): TGTGCCAGCAGCTTAGTTTCGTCTGAGCAGTTCTTC. Translation gives CASSLVSSEQFF.

The chain recombines TRBV28 with TRBJ2-5; TRBD1 matches at 7 bases. The germline gives CDR1 MDHEN, CDR2 SYDVKM. CDR3 size: 15 residues. V was pared by 4 bases and J by 3 bases, with 8 bases of the junction left unmatched. CDR3 sequence: CASSSASTGEETQYF. CDR3 coding DNA: TGTGCCAGCAGTTCCGCGAGCACAGGGGAAGAGACCCAGTACTTC. The variable domain in full, with the rest retrieved from reference TRBV28 and TRBJ2-5, is DVKVTQSSRYLVKRTGEKVFLECVQDMDHENMFWYRQDPGLGLRLIYFSYDVKMKEKGDIPEGYSVSREKKERFSLILESASTNQTSMYLCASSSASTGEETQYFGPGTRLLVL.

This chain joins TRBV7-6 and TRBJ2-2, with 8 bases matching TRBD2. The germline V gene encodes CDR1 SGHVS and CDR2 FNYEAQ. Germline trimming cut 2 bases from V and 4 bases from J; bases unmatched to any gene: 9. The CDR3 loop spans 17 amino acids. The CDR3 is CASSLSISGVSTGELFF. CDR3 nucleotides: TGTGCCAGCAGCTTAAGCATTAGCGGGGTCAGCACCGGGGAGCTGTTTTTT.

The CDR3 reads CASSFRHGGPSSYNEQFF. The CDR3 nucleotides are TGTGCCAGCAGTTTTCGGCACGGGGGCCCGAGCTCCTACAATGAGCAGTTCTTC. The V and J genes are TRBV28 and TRBJ2-1, with D perhaps matching TRBD1 or TRBD2 (6 bases each). Looked up from germline, CDR1 is MDHEN and CDR2 is SYDVKM. The CDR3 spans 18 residues. V was trimmed by 3 bases and J by 0 bases, leaving 18 bases between them.

The rearrangement joins TRBV19 to TRBJ2-7; D gene uncertain. CDR1 LNHDA and CDR2 SQIVND come from the germline V gene (reference sequence). CDR3 length: 14 residues. The V end was cut by 4 bases, the J end by 0 bases, with 10 bases between. CDR3: CASSTTMSSYEQYF. DNA for the CDR3: TGTGCCAGTAGTACTACCATGAGCTCCTACGAGCAGTACTTC. The full variable domain, rest sourced from reference TRBV19 and TRBJ2-7, is DGGITQSPKYLFRKEGQNVTLSCEQNLNHDAMYWYRQDPGQGLRLIYYSQIVNDFQKGDIAEGYSVSREKKESFPLTVTSAQKNPTAFYLCASSTTMSSYEQYFGPGTRLTVT.

The chain combines TRBV7-2 with TRBJ1-4; possibly TRBD1 for D (5 bases). The CDR3 consists of 14 residues. Trimming left V 8 bases short and J 11 bases short, with 21 bases between. Germline V gene lookup returns CDR1 SGHTA and CDR2 FQGNSA. CDR3 region: CASGRAGIMRKLFF. The CDR3 DNA sequence: TGTGCCAGCGGTCGGGCAGGGATAATGAGGAAACTGTTTTTT.

The chain has TRBV14 and TRBJ2-7; no firm D call. The V gene's germline CDR1 is SGHDN and CDR2 FVKESK. This CDR3 region has 12 residues. V was cut by 2 bases and J by 3 bases, with 5 bases left in between. CDR3 sequence (DNA): TGTGCCAGCAGCCAATCTCACTACGAGCAGTACTTC. This encodes CASSQSHYEQYF.

This clone was seen only a few times. The chain recombines TRBV7-9 with TRBJ1-5, with D maybe TRBD1 (5 bases). V was trimmed by 5 bases and J by 2 bases, leaving 22 bases between them. CDR1 SEHNR and CDR2 FQNEAQ come from the germline V gene (reference sequence). This CDR3 comprises 18 residues. CDR3 loop: CASSPTVEESGRNQPQHF. CDR3 in DNA: TGTGCCAGCAGCCCCACTGTTGAGGAGTCGGGGCGCAATCAGCCCCAGCATTTT.

This chain uses TRBV6-1 with TRBJ1-1; D is unclear. The CDR3 runs 13 residues. V lost 11 bases and J lost 3, with 16 bases in between. The V gene's germline CDR1 is MNHNS and CDR2 SASEGT. The CDR3 bases are TGTGCCTCCGGGCAAGGCCCCTACACTGAAGCTTTCTTT. Residues: CASGQGPYTEAFF.

V gene TRBV28 combines with J gene TRBJ2-7; D gene uncertain. This CDR3 is 13 amino acids long. V was shortened by 2 bases and J by 2 bases, with 7 bases between the two germline ends. From germline, CDR1 is MDHEN and CDR2 SYDVKM. The CDR3, as DNA: TGTGCCAGCAGTTTACGAGAAGCCTACGAGCAGTACTTC. Amino acid sequence: CASSLREAYEQYF.

The V and J genes are TRBV27 and TRBJ2-1; D gene unclear. CDR3 size: 13 residues. The V gene lost 2 bases and the J gene lost 9 bases, with 11 bases spanning the gap. Germline V gene lookup returns CDR1 MNHEY and CDR2 SMNVEV (reference sequence). CDR3 residues: CASSLGFSGEQFF. In nucleotides, the CDR3 is TGTGCCAGCAGTTTAGGATTCTCCGGTGAGCAGTTCTTC.

The chain recombines TRBV10-1 with TRBJ1-1; tentative D call: TRBD1 (6 bases). Per the germline V gene, CDR1 is WNHNN and CDR2 is SYGVQD (reference sequence). Between the trimmed V and J ends, which lost 8 bases and 4 bases, there was a span of 14 bases. The CDR3 loop spans 13 amino acids. The CDR3: CASDLGAGTEAFF. For the CDR3, the DNA is TGCGCCAGCGACCTGGGGGCCGGCACTGAAGCTTTCTTT.

Remarks on this clone: Other DNA sequences in this specimen translate into the identical CDR3. The V and J genes are TRBV7-3 and TRBJ2-1; 9 nucleotides match TRBD2. The ends lost 0 bases at V and 7 bases at J; junction bases unmatched: 4. Germline values: CDR1 SGHTA, CDR2 FQGTGA. CDR3 length: 15 amino acids. DNA of the CDR3: TGTGCCAGCAGCTTAACGGGACTAGCCGGAAATGAGCAGTTCTTC. Translation gives CASSLTGLAGNEQFF.

The chain carries TRBV2 and TRBJ1-2; D uncertain. Germline V CDR1 and CDR2: SNHLY, FYNNEI. CDR3 length equals 15 residues. V was cut by 4 bases and J by 4 bases, with 16 bases left in between. The CDR3, as DNA: TGTGCCAGCAGTGGGGAGCGTCCCACAAGCTATGGCTACACCTTC. Encoded protein: CASSGERPTSYGYTF.

V and J are TRBV5-1 and TRBJ2-7; D gene ambiguous. Germline values: CDR1 SGHRS, CDR2 YFSETQ. The CDR3 contains 15 residues. V was pared by 2 bases and J by 4 bases, with 16 bases between. The CDR3, as DNA: TGCGCCAGCAGCTTTGGCGGAACCCGAGTATACGAGCAGTACTTC. Protein product: CASSFGGTRVYEQYF.

This clone was seen only a few times. The genes are TRBV9 and TRBJ2-7; D tentatively reads TRBD1 or TRBD2 (5 bases each). The CDR3 has 14 amino acids. V dropped 3 bases and J dropped 5 bases, with 15 bases sitting between them. The germline V gene has CDR1 SGDLS and CDR2 YYNGEE. The CDR3 is CASSASGRPDEQYF. The CDR3 nucleotides are TGTGCCAGCAGCGCATCGGGGCGTCCCGACGAGCAGTACTTC.

On this clone: One end of the junction is discordant with germline, which a read error may explain. The CDR3 reads CPSEILAGDEQYF. The CDR3 DNA reads as TGTCCCAGCGAGATTCTAGCGGGAGACGAGCAGTACTTC. The rearrangement joins TRBV27 to TRBJ2-7; 10 nucleotides match TRBD2. Per germline, CDR1 MNHEY and CDR2 SMNVEV (reference sequence). The CDR3 length is 13 residues.

The J gene is TRBJ2-1, the V gene TRBV7-9, with D perhaps given as TRBD1 or TRBD2 (5 bases each). Trimming removed 7 bases from V and 6 bases from J, with 10 bases in between. There are 12 residues in the CDR3. The germline V gene encodes CDR1 SEHNR and CDR2 FQNEAQ (reference sequence). The CDR3 loop reads CASTWGSNEQFF. The CDR3 DNA follows: TGTGCCAGCACCTGGGGGTCCAATGAGCAGTTCTTC.

J is TRBJ2-2 and V is TRBV7-8; 7 nucleotides match TRBD2. J lost 6 bases, V lost 3 bases, and 7 bases had no gene match. CDR3 length equals 15 residues. Germline V gives CDR1 SGHVS, CDR2 FQNEAQ. The CDR3 is CASSLVAGVPGELFF. The CDR3 DNA follows: TGTGCCAGCAGCTTGGTGGCGGGAGTCCCCGGGGAGCTGTTTTTT.